A selection of T cell receptor beta chains follows, all from one sample in a study of T cells in tuberculosis. TCRdb's copy holds only in-frame clones and misses some; the assay was immunoSEQ multiplex PCR. This sample has 85,000 to 90,000 clones, with more than 75% found just once. The sequencing input was CD1b-GMM tetramer-negative cells sorted from PBMCs. The receptors here all came from an adult woman with latent tuberculosis. Both conserved end residues are part of each CDR3. D genes are given only for firm matches. A clone size is listed for some rows: how often the clone was seen (once, few, many), or a class if it is expanded.

>.|TRBV19|TRBJ2-4|TRBD1
CASSKYRGENIQYF
TGTGCCAGTAGTAAGTACAGGGGTGAAAACATTCAGTACTTC
>once|TRBV2|TRBJ1-6|TRBD1
CASRLGQGGSPLHF
TGTGCCAGCAGGTTGGGACAGGGAGGTTCACCCCTCCACTTT
>.|TRBV5-4|TRBJ2-1|TRBD1
CASSLRQGADEQFF
TGTGCCAGCAGCTTAAGACAGGGGGCCGATGAGCAGTTCTTC
>.|TRBV29-1|TRBJ2-3|.
CSVVEGPPGGTDTQYF
TGTAGCGTTGTGGAGGGGCCCCCAGGGGGGACAGATACGCAGTATTTT
>.|TRBV7-9|TRBJ2-5|TRBD1
CASSLGFSGGKETQYF
TGTGCCAGCAGCTTAGGGTTTTCAGGGGGCAAAGAGACCCAGTACTTC
>.|TRBV5-4|TRBJ1-4|TRBD1
CASRGTGYKSGFEKLFF
TGTGCCAGCAGGGGGACAGGGTACAAGAGTGGCTTTGAAAAACTGTTTTTT
>few|TRBV7-6|TRBJ1-3|.
CASQNAGNTIYF
TGTGCCAGCCAGAACGCTGGAAACACCATATATTTT
>.|TRBV7-7|TRBJ1-1|.
CASSTRTDQNTEAFF
TGTGCTAGCAGCACCCGGACAGACCAGAACACTGAAGCTTTCTTT
>.|TRBV28|TRBJ1-1|.
CASSLTWGQGMNTEAFF
TGTGCCAGCAGTTTAACTTGGGGCCAGGGAATGAACACTGAAGCTTTCTTT
>.|TRBV5-1|TRBJ2-5|.
CASSLGLAKETQYF
TGCGCCAGCAGCTTAGGCCTAGCGAAAGAGACCCAGTACTTC
>.|TRBV5-4|TRBJ1-6|.
CASSLPTGSNSPLHF
TGTGCCAGCAGCTTGCCAACAGGGTCCAATTCACCCCTCCACTTT
>once|TRBV4-1|TRBJ1-3|.
CASSQEGESGNTIYF
TGCGCCAGCAGCCAAGAGGGAGAATCTGGAAACACCATATATTTT
>.|TRBV4-3|TRBJ1-6|.
CASSQDLRGNSPLHF
TGCGCCAGCAGCCAAGATCTGCGGGGGAATTCACCCCTCCACTTT
>.|TRBV5-4|TRBJ1-2|.
CASSQLTETYGYTF
TGTGCCAGCAGCCAGTTGACAGAAACCTATGGCTACACCTTC
>.|TRBV6-6|TRBJ1-5|TRBD1
CASSLGQGRQPQHF
TGTGCCAGCAGTTTGGGACAGGGACGACAGCCCCAGCATTTT
>once|TRBV19|TRBJ1-3|.
CASSPTSSYSGNTIYF
TGTGCCAGTAGCCCCACGTCCTCCTACTCTGGAAACACCATATATTTT
>.|TRBV9|TRBJ2-1|TRBD2
CASSGRGGIYNEQFF
TGTGCCAGCAGCGGGCGCGGGGGGATCTACAATGAGCAGTTCTTC
>.|TRBV2|TRBJ2-7|.
CASSPGTNGYEQYF
TGTGCCAGCAGTCCCGGGACAAACGGCTACGAGCAGTACTTC
>.|TRBV28|TRBJ1-1|.
CASRPTGLPEAFF
TGTGCCAGCAGGCCCACAGGGCTCCCTGAAGCTTTCTTT
>.|TRBV27|TRBJ1-1|.
CASSPRGMAEAFF
TGTGCCAGCAGTCCCCGGGGGATGGCTGAAGCTTTCTTT
>.|TRBV28|TRBJ1-1|TRBD1
CASSFQGAANTEAFF
TGTGCCAGCAGTTTTCAGGGGGCCGCGAACACTGAAGCTTTCTTT
>.|TRBV6-5|TRBJ1-6|.
CASSIFQNSPLHF
TGTGCCAGCTCAATATTCCAGAATTCACCCCTCCACTTT
>once|TRBV11-2|TRBJ2-1|.
CASSSRGLSYNEQFF
TGTGCCAGCAGCTCCAGGGGATTGAGCTACAATGAGCAGTTCTTC
>.|TRBV5-4|TRBJ2-1|TRBD2
CASSRGGISSYNEQFF
TGTGCCAGCAGCCGGGGGGGAATTAGCTCCTACAATGAGCAGTTCTTC
>.|TRBV6-5|TRBJ1-1|.
CATTRGGNTEAFF
TGTGCCACTACCCGGGGAGGGAACACTGAAGCTTTCTTT
>.|TRBV7-9|TRBJ1-4|TRBD1
CASSQGATNEKLFF
TGTGCCAGCAGCCAGGGGGCAACTAATGAAAAACTGTTTTTT
>.|TRBV5-4|TRBJ2-1|.
CASSLATNSYNEQFF
TGTGCCAGCAGCTTGGCCACTAACTCCTACAATGAGCAGTTCTTC
>.|TRBV4-1|TRBJ1-2|.
CASSQVGLGSRYGYTF
TGCGCCAGCAGCCAAGTGGGGCTGGGGTCCCGCTATGGCTACACCTTC
>.|TRBV28|TRBJ1-6|TRBD1
CASSPGQGIGFAYNSPLHF
TGTGCCAGCAGCCCCGGACAGGGTATTGGTTTTGCCTATAATTCACCCCTCCACTTT
>.|TRBV28|TRBJ1-6|.
CASSYQGWNSPLHF
TGTGCCAGCAGTTACCAGGGGTGGAATTCACCCCTCCACTTT
>once|TRBV14|TRBJ2-5|.
CASSQALRGLIQETQYF
TGTGCCAGCAGCCAAGCCCTAAGGGGACTGATCCAAGAGACCCAGTACTTC
>.|TRBV19|TRBJ2-7|TRBD1
CASSSSTTGGVEQYF
TGTGCCAGTAGTTCCAGTACAACAGGGGGCGTCGAGCAGTACTTC
>few|TRBV5-1|TRBJ2-5|TRBD2
CASGLGGGRETQYF
TGCGCCAGCGGTCTGGGCGGGGGGCGAGAGACCCAGTACTTC